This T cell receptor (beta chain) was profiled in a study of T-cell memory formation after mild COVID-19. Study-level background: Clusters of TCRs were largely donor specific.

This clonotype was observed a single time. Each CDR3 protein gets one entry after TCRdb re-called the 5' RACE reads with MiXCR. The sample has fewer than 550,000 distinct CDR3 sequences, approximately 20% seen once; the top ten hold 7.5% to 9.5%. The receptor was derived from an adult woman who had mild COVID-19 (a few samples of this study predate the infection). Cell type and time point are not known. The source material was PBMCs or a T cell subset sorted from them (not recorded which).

The CDR3 here is CASSPDFGGSPLHF. For the CDR3, the DNA is TGTGCCAGCAGCCCTGACTTCGGGGGTTCACCCCTCCACTTT. This chain uses TRBV4-2 with TRBJ1-6, with D perhaps matching TRBD1 (5 bases). This CDR3 spans 14 amino acids. Germline CDR1 reads LGHNA; CDR2 reads YNFKEQ. Between the trimmed V and J ends, which lost 4 bases and 9 bases, there was a span of 13 bases.